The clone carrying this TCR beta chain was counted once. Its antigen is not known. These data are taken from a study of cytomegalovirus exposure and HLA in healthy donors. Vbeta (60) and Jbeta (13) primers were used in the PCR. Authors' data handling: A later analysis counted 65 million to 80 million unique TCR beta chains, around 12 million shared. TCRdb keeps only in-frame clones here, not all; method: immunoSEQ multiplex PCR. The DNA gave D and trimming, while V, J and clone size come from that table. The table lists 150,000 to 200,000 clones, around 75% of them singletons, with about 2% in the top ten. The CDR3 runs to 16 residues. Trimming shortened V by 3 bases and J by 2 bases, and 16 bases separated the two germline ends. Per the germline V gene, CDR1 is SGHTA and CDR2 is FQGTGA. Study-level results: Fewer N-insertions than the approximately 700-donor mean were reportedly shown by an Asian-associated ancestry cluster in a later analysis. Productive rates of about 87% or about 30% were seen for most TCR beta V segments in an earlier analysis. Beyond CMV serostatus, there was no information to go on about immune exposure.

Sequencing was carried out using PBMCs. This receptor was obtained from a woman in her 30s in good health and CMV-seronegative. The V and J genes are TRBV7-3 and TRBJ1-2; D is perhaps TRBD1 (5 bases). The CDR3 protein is CASSFPGGTGNYGYTF. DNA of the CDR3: TGTGCCAGCAGCTTCCCCGGCGGGACGGGAAACTATGGCTACACCTTC.